The 28 T cell receptor beta chains given below trace back to one sample, sequenced in a study of PD-L1 blockade in urothelial cancer. TCRdb keeps only in-frame clones here, not all; method: immunoSEQ multiplex PCR. This sample has approximately 50,000 clones; 80% to 90% occur once, and the top ten carry around 3.1%. Time point noted: pretreatment peripheral blood. This material consisted of PBMCs, taken around atezolizumab (anti-PD-L1) treatment. These receptors originate from a man aged 70-80 years with urothelial cancer.

The V and J genes are TRBV5-1 and TRBJ1-2, with 9 bases that match TRBD1. V was clipped by 4 bases and J by 8 bases; unmatched bases: 12. Germline CDR1 reads SGHRS; CDR2 reads YFSETQ. The CDR3 has 15 residues. The CDR3 sequence: CASSARGTGNDGYTF. CDR3 bases: TGCGCCAGCAGCGCTCGCGGGACAGGGAATGACGGCTACACCTTC. Together with reference TRBV5-1 and TRBJ1-2, the CDR3 gives the full variable domain: KAGVTQTPRYLIKTRGQQVTLSCSPISGHRSVSWYQQTPGQGLQFLFEYFSETQRNKGNFPGRFSGRQFSNSRSEMNVSTLELGDSALYLCASSARGTGNDGYTFGSGTRLTVV.

The chain employs TRBV28 and TRBJ1-5, with D possibly matching TRBD1 (6 bases). The CDR3 runs to 16 residues. V was shortened by 7 bases and J by 0 bases, with 16 bases between the two germline ends. Per the germline V gene, CDR1 is MDHEN and CDR2 is SYDVKM. The CDR3 sequence: CASTTGGRYSNQPQHF. The CDR3 bases are TGTGCCAGCACCACTGGGGGCCGTTATAGCAATCAGCCCCAGCATTTT.

The chain links TRBV6-5 to TRBJ1-1; D is perhaps TRBD1 (5 bases). Germline CDR1 is MNHEY and CDR2 is SVGAGI. V lost 7 bases, J lost 1 base, and 10 bases lay in between. The CDR3 is 13 residues long. The CDR3 protein is CASKGSKNTEAFF. The CDR3 DNA reads TGTGCCAGCAAGGGGTCCAAGAACACTGAAGCTTTCTTT.

The chain recombines TRBV15 with TRBJ2-1; tentatively, D is TRBD2 (6 bases). The CDR3 is 13 residues long. Trimming removed 0 bases from V and 15 bases from J, with 15 bases in between. Germline V CDR1 and CDR2: LNHNV, YYDKDF (reference sequence). CDR3: CATSRERGMRMFF. The CDR3 DNA sequence: TGTGCCACCAGCAGAGAACGGGGGATGAGGATGTTCTTC.

The chain combines TRBV4-1 with TRBJ2-7, with D unclear. Per germline, CDR1 MGHRA and CDR2 YSYEKL. This CDR3 spans 15 amino acids. The V gene lost 1 base and the J gene lost 3 bases, with 13 bases spanning the gap. The chain's CDR3 is CASSQGFPGGYEQYF. The CDR3 DNA follows: TGCGCCAGCAGCCAAGGTTTTCCGGGTGGCTACGAGCAGTACTTC.

The chain recombines TRBV19 with TRBJ2-7; possible D gene TRBD1, 6 bases. V was shortened by 6 bases and J by 1 base, with 13 bases between the two germline ends. This CDR3 spans 14 amino acids. Germline-derived CDR1 and CDR2 are LNHDA and SQIVND (reference sequence). The CDR3 region has the DNA TGTGCCAGTAGGCAGGGGACGGGGTCCTACGAGCAGTACTTC. This translates into CASRQGTGSYEQYF.

The chain uses TRBV29-1 and TRBJ1-2; D uncertain. There are 12 residues in the CDR3. V was shortened by 4 bases and J by 4 bases, with 10 bases between the two germline ends. Germline assignment: CDR1 SQVTM and CDR2 ANQGSEA. The CDR3 protein is CSVAGRSYGYTF. The CDR3 region has the DNA TGCAGCGTTGCAGGCCGCAGCTATGGCTACACCTTC.

The chain combines TRBV6-4 with TRBJ2-3, with 11 bases that match TRBD2. This CDR3 region has 17 residues. In germline, CDR1 is MRHNA, CDR2 SNTAGT. V was pared by 1 base and J by 1 base, with 4 bases of the junction left unmatched. The CDR3 spells CASSDFLAGGCTDTQYF. DNA for the CDR3: TGTGCCAGCAGTGACTTCCTAGCGGGAGGATGCACAGATACGCAGTATTTT.

This chain joins TRBV2 and TRBJ2-1, with a possible D match to TRBD1 (5 bases). Germline CDR1 and CDR2: SNHLY and FYNNEI. CDR3 size: 16 residues. Trimming removed 5 bases from V and 0 bases from J, with 14 bases in between. The CDR3 spells CASSLRQLLSYNEQFF. The CDR3 DNA is TGTGCCAGCAGTCTCCGACAGCTGCTCTCCTACAATGAGCAGTTCTTC.

The chain couples TRBV5-6 to TRBJ2-3; tentative D call: TRBD1 (6 bases). The V gene lost 4 bases and the J gene lost 2 bases, with 11 bases spanning the gap. The CDR3 sequence is 14 residues long. The V gene's germline CDR1 is SGHDT and CDR2 YYEEEE. The CDR3 loop is CASSTNRVTDTQYF. The CDR3 nucleotides are TGTGCCAGCAGCACAAACAGGGTCACAGATACGCAGTATTTT.

This chain links TRBV5-6 with TRBJ2-7; TRBD1 is a possible D gene (5 bases). Trimming removed 3 bases from V and 7 bases from J, with 8 bases in between. This CDR3 contains 11 residues. Germline lookup yields CDR1 SGHDT and CDR2 YYEEEE. The CDR3 sequence is CASSWTREQYF. DNA of the CDR3: TGTGCCAGCAGCTGGACACGGGAGCAGTACTTC.

The chain links TRBV11-2 to TRBJ1-1; TRBD1 is a possible D gene (5 bases). V lost 2 bases and J 1 base, leaving 8 bases between the germline ends. CDR1 and CDR2 (germline): SGHAT, FQNNGV. This CDR3 contains 14 residues. The CDR3 nucleotides read TGTGCCAGCAGCTTAAACGGGGGGAACACTGAAGCTTTCTTT. Translated: CASSLNGGNTEAFF.

The chain employs TRBV14 and TRBJ2-3; the D gene is possibly TRBD2 (6 bases). The germline gives CDR1 SGHDN, CDR2 FVKESK. Trimming removed 4 bases at V and 1 base at J, with 12 bases between. The CDR3 runs 15 residues. This CDR3 reads CASSRERARTDTQYF. CDR3 DNA: TGTGCCAGCAGCCGAGAGCGGGCCCGCACAGATACGCAGTATTTT. Complete variable domain (other parts from reference TRBV14 and TRBJ2-3): EAGVTQFPSHSVIEKGQTVTLRCDPISGHDNLYWYRRVMGKEIKFLLHFVKESKQDESGMPNNRFLAERTGGTYSTLKVQPAELEDSGVYFCASSRERARTDTQYFGPGTRLTVL.

This chain connects TRBV29-1 to TRBJ2-1, with 9 bases identical to TRBD2. CDR3 length: 16 amino acids. The germline CDR1 and CDR2 sequences are SQVTM and ANQGSEA. V lost 2 bases and J lost 1; bases outside the gene matches: 6. CDR3 in amino acids: CSVERAGGSSYNEQFF. CDR3 coding DNA: TGCAGCGTTGAAAGAGCGGGAGGTAGTTCCTACAATGAGCAGTTCTTC.

V and J are TRBV7-6 and TRBJ1-1; 9 bases agree with TRBD1. V was clipped by 5 bases and J by 6 bases; unmatched bases: 16. Germline V gene sequence: CDR1 SGHVS, CDR2 FNYEAQ. The CDR3 runs 17 residues. This chain's CDR3 is CASSIQPPGQGAPEAFF. CDR3 DNA sequence: TGTGCCAGCAGCATACAACCGCCGGGACAGGGAGCCCCTGAAGCTTTCTTT.

The chain carries TRBV5-6 and TRBJ1-2, with 8 positions matching TRBD1. The CDR3 contains 16 residues. CDR1 and CDR2 from the germline V gene are SGHDT and YYEEEE. Unmatched junction bases numbered 13, after V lost 5 bases and J lost 4 bases. CDR3 residues: CASRPSDRAKSYGYTF. The CDR3 region has the DNA TGTGCCAGCAGACCATCGGACAGGGCTAAATCCTATGGCTACACCTTC.

The chain has TRBV19 and TRBJ1-5; a weak D match, TRBD1 (5 bases). Germline V gene lookup returns CDR1 LNHDA and CDR2 SQIVND (reference sequence). The V gene lost 0 bases and the J gene lost 1 base, with 10 bases spanning the gap. The CDR3 totals 16 residues. The DNA of the CDR3 is TGTGCCAGTAGTATAGATCAGAGACAGAGCAATCAGCCCCAGCATTTT. This codes for CASSIDQRQSNQPQHF.

The CDR3 sequence: CASSFPGNSPLHF. The CDR3 nucleotides are TGTGCCAGCAGCTTCCCAGGGAATTCACCCCTCCACTTT. The chain combines TRBV7-2 with TRBJ1-6; a possible D gene is TRBD1 (5 bases). The CDR3 runs to 13 residues. Germline assignment: CDR1 SGHTA and CDR2 FQGNSA. V dropped 3 bases and J dropped 7 bases, with 7 bases sitting between them.

The chain uses TRBV6-1 and TRBJ2-1, with 8 bases identical to TRBD2. With 7 bases clipped from V and 2 bases from J, the junction kept 1 base outside the gene matches. CDR3 size: 13 residues. Per germline, CDR1 MNHNS and CDR2 SASEGT. CDR3 coding DNA: TGTGCCAGCATTAGCGGGACCTACAATGAGCAGTTCTTC. Protein: CASISGTYNEQFF.

The rearrangement joins TRBV6-1 to TRBJ2-5, with TRBD2 matching 10 bases. With V trimmed by 6 bases and J by 2 bases, 6 bases remained unmatched. The CDR3 extends over 15 amino acids. CDR1 and CDR2 (germline): MNHNS, SASEGT. The CDR3 is CASSLSSGGQETQYF. In DNA, the CDR3 is TGTGCCAGCAGCCTATCTAGCGGGGGACAAGAGACCCAGTACTTC.

The chain joins TRBV9 to TRBJ1-2; D unresolved. This CDR3 is built from 15 residues. Germline V gives CDR1 SGDLS, CDR2 YYNGEE. Trimming stripped 0 bases from V and 0 bases from J, with 9 bases between. CDR3 loop: CASSVDTQANYGYTF. The CDR3 nucleotides read TGTGCCAGCAGCGTAGACACCCAAGCTAACTATGGCTACACCTTC.

The chain uses TRBV9 and TRBJ2-7; 8 bases agree with TRBD2. The CDR3 loop spans 15 amino acids. Germline V gene lookup returns CDR1 SGDLS and CDR2 YYNGEE. V gave up 0 bases and J gave up 7 bases; unmatched junction bases: 9. In DNA, the CDR3 is TGTGCCAGCAGCGTAGGGGTCGGGAGGGCGTGGGAGCAGTACTTC. Protein: CASSVGVGRAWEQYF.

The V and J genes are TRBV14 and TRBJ1-2; 9 bases agree with TRBD1. The CDR3 covers 17 residues. Trimming at V came to 4 bases and at J to 4 bases, leaving 13 bases not matched to a gene. From germline, CDR1 is SGHDN and CDR2 FVKESK. CDR3 nucleotide sequence: TGTGCCAGCAGCCCCTACCTGGGACAGGGTTACCCCTATGGCTACACCTTC. It codes for CASSPYLGQGYPYGYTF.

CDR3 loop: CASSEEWTSGGPRETQYF. The CDR3 DNA sequence: TGTGCCAGCAGTGAAGAATGGACTAGCGGGGGGCCACGGGAGACCCAGTACTTC. This chain links TRBV2 with TRBJ2-5; 14 bases are shared with TRBD2. There are 18 residues in the CDR3. V was clipped by 1 base and J by 5 bases; unmatched bases: 9. Germline CDR1 and CDR2: SNHLY and FYNNEI.

The chain employs TRBV19 and TRBJ1-1; the D is unclear. Trimming removed 3 bases at V and 10 bases at J, with 12 bases between. The CDR3 contains 12 residues. The germline V gene encodes CDR1 LNHDA and CDR2 SQIVND (reference sequence). The CDR3: CASSIKDAGAFF. In DNA, the CDR3 is TGTGCCAGTAGTATTAAGGACGCGGGAGCTTTCTTT.

The rearrangement uses TRBV18 and TRBJ2-6, with D perhaps TRBD1 (6 bases). The length of the CDR3 is 14 residues. Looked up from germline, CDR1 is KGHSH and CDR2 is LQKENI. V was cut by 9 bases and J by 2 bases, with 11 bases left in between. The DNA of the CDR3 is TGTGCCAGTCGCGAGGGGGCTGGGGCCAACGTCCTGACTTTC. Translated: CASREGAGANVLTF. The variable domain in full, completed from reference TRBV18 and TRBJ2-6, reads NAGVMQNPRHLVRRRGQEARLRCSPMKGHSHVYWYRQLPEEGLKFMVYLQKENIIDESGMPKERFSAEFPKEGPSILRIQQVVRGDSAAYFCASREGAGANVLTFGAGSRLTVL.

This rearrangement joins TRBV6-5 to TRBJ2-3; 13 positions match TRBD2. The germline V gene encodes CDR1 MNHEY and CDR2 SVGAGI. The ends lost 4 bases at V and 6 bases at J; junction bases unmatched: 7. This CDR3 is 16 amino acids long. CDR3 amino acids: CASSSRTSGSGDTQYF. CDR3 DNA: TGTGCCAGCAGTTCCCGGACTAGCGGGAGTGGTGATACGCAGTATTTT.

The chain employs TRBV4-1 and TRBJ2-3; D gene unclear. The CDR3 contains 13 residues. The V gene lost 1 base and the J gene lost 3 bases, with 5 bases spanning the gap. Per the germline V gene, CDR1 is MGHRA and CDR2 is YSYEKL. The CDR3 here is CASSQVLTDTQYF. In DNA, the CDR3 is TGCGCCAGCAGCCAAGTATTGACAGATACGCAGTATTTT.